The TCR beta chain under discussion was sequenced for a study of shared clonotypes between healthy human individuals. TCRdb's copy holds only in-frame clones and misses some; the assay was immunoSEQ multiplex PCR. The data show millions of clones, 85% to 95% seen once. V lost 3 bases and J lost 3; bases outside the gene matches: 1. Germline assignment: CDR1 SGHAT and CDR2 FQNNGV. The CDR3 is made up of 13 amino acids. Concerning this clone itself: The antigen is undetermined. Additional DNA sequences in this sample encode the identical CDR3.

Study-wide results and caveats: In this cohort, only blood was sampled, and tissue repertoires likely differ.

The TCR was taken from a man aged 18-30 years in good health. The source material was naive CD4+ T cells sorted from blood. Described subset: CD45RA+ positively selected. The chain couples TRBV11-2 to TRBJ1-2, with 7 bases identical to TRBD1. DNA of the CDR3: TGTGCCAGCAGCTTCACAGGGGACTATGGCTACACCTTC. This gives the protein CASSFTGDYGYTF.